These 7 T cell receptor beta chains were all obtained from the same sample, sequenced in a study of blood T cell repertoires in COVID-19. Repertoires were generated with immunoSEQ multiplex PCR, while TCRdb's copy carries only in-frame clones and drops some. The sample yields tens of thousands of clones, around 90% seen once. Sequenced material: peripheral blood. The receptors come from a human donor in a cohort sampled during active COVID-19. The donor label of this sample is uncertain.

CDR3 protein: CASSPRDRAQETQYF. CDR3 in DNA: TGTGCCAGTAGTCCCCGGGACAGGGCCCAAGAGACCCAGTACTTC. The chain employs TRBV19 and TRBJ2-5; 9 nucleotides line up with TRBD1. Per germline, CDR1 LNHDA and CDR2 SQIVND (reference sequence). This CDR3 has 15 residues. J was trimmed by 1 base and V by 5 bases; bases with no gene match: 5.

The CDR3 here is CASVAGGRYEQYF. The CDR3 coding sequence is TGTGCCAGCGTAGCGGGGGGCCGGTACGAGCAGTACTTC. J is TRBJ2-7 and V is TRBV6-5; 10 nucleotides agree with TRBD2. The CDR3 contains 13 residues. Germline V gene lookup returns CDR1 MNHEY and CDR2 SVGAGI. Trimming took 8 bases from V and 4 from J; bases not matched to a gene: 5.

V is TRBV7-8 and J is TRBJ2-5, with TRBD2 identical over 9 bases. The CDR3 spans 15 residues. Losses at the gene ends were 4 bases for V and 2 bases for J; bases not matched to a gene: 5. Germline-derived CDR1 and CDR2 are SGHVS and FQNEAQ. CDR3 DNA: TGTGCCAGCAGCTATGGACTAGCGCCTCAAGAGACCCAGTACTTC. Protein: CASSYGLAPQETQYF.

The J gene is TRBJ1-4, the V gene TRBV6-5, with D maybe TRBD1 (5 bases). This CDR3 region has 14 residues. V gave up 0 bases and J gave up 8 bases, with 10 bases separating them. Germline CDR1 is MNHEY and CDR2 is SVGAGI. The CDR3 DNA follows: TGTGCCAGCAGTTACTCGGCAGGGTGGGAAAAACTGTTTTTT. Amino acids: CASSYSAGWEKLFF.

The CDR3 here is CASSIGGMGGIYEQYF. In nucleotides, the CDR3 is TGTGCCAGTAGTATTGGAGGAATGGGGGGGATTTACGAGCAGTACTTC. V is TRBV19 and J is TRBJ2-7, with 7 bases lining up with TRBD2. Per the germline V gene, CDR1 is LNHDA and CDR2 is SQIVND (reference sequence). The CDR3 length is 16 residues. Germline trimming cut 3 bases from V and 4 bases from J; bases unmatched to any gene: 12.

The J gene is TRBJ2-2, the V gene TRBV7-8; 9 bases fit TRBD1. Trimming at V came to 6 bases and at J to 2 bases, leaving 10 bases not matched to a gene. The CDR3 spans 17 residues. Germline assignment: CDR1 SGHVS and CDR2 FQNEAQ. CDR3 in amino acids: CASRPWQQGANTGELFF. For the CDR3, the DNA is TGTGCCAGCAGACCTTGGCAACAGGGGGCTAACACCGGGGAGCTGTTTTTT. Complete variable domain (other parts from reference TRBV7-8 and TRBJ2-2): GAGVSQSPRYKVAKRGQDVALRCDPISGHVSLFWYQQALGQGPEFLTYFQNEAQLDKSGLPSDRFFAERPEGSVSTLKIQRTQQEDSAVYLCASRPWQQGANTGELFFGEGSRLTVL.

V and J are TRBV4-1 and TRBJ1-1; D is undetermined. This CDR3 has 16 amino acids. The ends were cut back, 2 bases at V and 1 base at J, with 14 bases in the middle. The germline gives CDR1 MGHRA, CDR2 YSYEKL. The CDR3 bases are TGCGCCAGCAGCCAAAGCAAAGGACTGCCGAACACTGAAGCTTTCTTT. It encodes CASSQSKGLPNTEAFF.